This T cell receptor beta chain is drawn from a study of blood T cell repertoires in COVID-19. About the research overall: Collection of acute and convalescent COVID-19 samples took place in the United States, Italy and Spain. Nucleic acid was either cDNA or gDNA, and it came from T cells, B-cell-depleted T cells, or PBMCs.

This clone was counted only a few times. V lost 5 bases to trimming and J lost 5 bases; unmatched junction nucleotides: 10. Per the germline V gene, CDR1 is SGHAT and CDR2 is FQNNGV. CDR3 size: 16 residues. Study processing details: Amplified reference gene primers provided the basis for estimating nucleated cell counts. Sequenced by immunoSEQ multiplex PCR; TCRdb stores in-frame clones only, minus some. Clone size and the V and J calls come from that table; the DNA yielded D and trimming. Of roughly 77,000 clones listed, 80% are singletons. This rearrangement joins TRBV11-2 to TRBJ2-5, with 11 bases aligning to TRBD2. The specimen sequenced was peripheral blood. The receptor was derived from a woman in her 70s with acute or convalescent COVID-19. The CDR3 sequence: CASSLVTSGEGETQYF. CDR3 bases: TGTGCCAGCAGCCTAGTGACTAGCGGGGAAGGGGAGACCCAGTACTTC.